This T cell receptor (beta chain) is drawn from a study of blood T cell repertoires in COVID-19. Study-wide background: Italy, Spain and the United States were the sources of the convalescent and acute COVID-19 samples.

With 3 bases removed from V and 5 bases from J, the gap between germline ends came to 8 bases. This CDR3 region has 13 residues. Per germline, CDR1 MNHEY and CDR2 SVGAGI. Sequencing was performed with immunoSEQ multiplex PCR; in TCRdb, only in-frame clones are kept and a portion is missing. Of over 150,000 clones listed, about 86% are singletons. The TCR was taken from a man aged 45 to 65 who had recovered from COVID-19. The sample consisted of PBMCs or T cells enriched from blood (not recorded which). This sequence joins TRBV6-5 and TRBJ1-5; D ambiguous. The CDR3 region has the DNA TGTGCCAGCAGTTATAAATCCGATCAGCCCCAGCATTTT. Residues: CASSYKSDQPQHF.